The rows below give T cell receptor beta chains drawn from one sample of a study of blood T cell repertoires in COVID-19. The data were produced by immunoSEQ multiplex PCR, yet TCRdb's version contains in-frame clones alone and is incomplete. Of roughly 230,000 clones listed, 85% are singletons. The sequenced sample consisted of peripheral blood. The source is a man in his forties with acute or convalescent COVID-19. Each CDR3 is given with its conserved first and last residue.

j_call cdr3_length v_call cdr3_aa
TRBJ1-2 12 TRBV12-3/TRBV12-4 CASSPDRAGYTF
TRBJ2-3 15 TRBV24-1 CATSDPVAGTDTQYF
TRBJ2-2 16 TRBV2 CASSAQGQGVTGELFF
TRBJ1-5 15 TRBV18 CASSPATGGNQPQHF
TRBJ1-2 13 TRBV6-5 CASNPTGEVGYTF
TRBJ2-6 15 TRBV4-1 CASSPTSPGANVLTF
TRBJ2-2 13 TRBV29-1 CSVRQPLTGELFF
TRBJ1-5 15 TRBV2 CASWEGQGTNQPQHF
TRBJ2-2 17 TRBV21-1 CASSNKTGPLHTGELFF
TRBJ2-1 16 TRBV19 CASLKQGPGSYNEQFF
TRBJ1-1 14 TRBV6-5 CASSYQGLGTEAFF
TRBJ2-7 15 TRBV28 CASSFGGASSYEQYF